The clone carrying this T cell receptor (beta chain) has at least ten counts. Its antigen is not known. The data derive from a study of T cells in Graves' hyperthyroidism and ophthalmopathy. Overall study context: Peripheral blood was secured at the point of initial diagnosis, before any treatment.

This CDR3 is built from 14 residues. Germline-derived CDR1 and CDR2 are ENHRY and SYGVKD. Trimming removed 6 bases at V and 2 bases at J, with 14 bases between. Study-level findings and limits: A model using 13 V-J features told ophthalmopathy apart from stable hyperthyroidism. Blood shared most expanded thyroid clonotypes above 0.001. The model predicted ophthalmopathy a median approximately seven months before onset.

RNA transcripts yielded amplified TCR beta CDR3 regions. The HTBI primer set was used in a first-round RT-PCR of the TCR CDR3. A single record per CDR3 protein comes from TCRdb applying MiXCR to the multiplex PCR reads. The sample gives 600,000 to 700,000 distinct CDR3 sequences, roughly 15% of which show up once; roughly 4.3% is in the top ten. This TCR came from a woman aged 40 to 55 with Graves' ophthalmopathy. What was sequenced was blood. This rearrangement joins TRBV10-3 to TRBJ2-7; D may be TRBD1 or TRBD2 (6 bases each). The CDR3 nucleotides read TGTGCCATCAGCGCTTCGGGGGCAACCTACGAGCAGTACTTC. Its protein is CAISASGATYEQYF.